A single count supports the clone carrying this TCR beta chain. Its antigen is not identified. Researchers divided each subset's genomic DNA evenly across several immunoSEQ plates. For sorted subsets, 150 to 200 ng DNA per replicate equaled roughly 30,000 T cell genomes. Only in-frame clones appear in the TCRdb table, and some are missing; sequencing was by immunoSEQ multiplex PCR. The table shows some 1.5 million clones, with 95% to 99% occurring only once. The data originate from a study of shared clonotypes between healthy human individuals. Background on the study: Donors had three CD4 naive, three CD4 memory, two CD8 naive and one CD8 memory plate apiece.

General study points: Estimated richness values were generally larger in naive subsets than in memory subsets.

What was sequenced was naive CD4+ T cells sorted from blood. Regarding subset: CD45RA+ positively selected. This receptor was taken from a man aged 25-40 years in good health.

CDR3 sequence (DNA): TGTGCCAGCAGCTTAACCGACAACCGCAATCAGCCCCAGCATTTT. Translating it yields CASSLTDNRNQPQHF. J is TRBJ1-5 and V is TRBV7-3; D is ambiguous. CDR1 and CDR2 (germline): SGHTA, FQGTGA. The ends were cut back, 0 bases at V and 2 bases at J, with 8 bases in the middle. The CDR3 has 15 amino acids. Full variable domain (rest looked up from reference TRBV7-3 and TRBJ1-5): GAGVSQTPSNKVTEKGKYVELRCDPISGHTALYWYRQSLGQGPEFLIYFQGTGAADDSGLPNDRFFAVRPEGSVSTLKIQRTERGDSAVYLCASSLTDNRNQPQHFGDGTRLSIL.